Shown below are 9 T cell receptor beta chains from a single sample sequenced in a study of cytomegalovirus exposure and HLA in healthy donors. The PCR was carried out with 60 Vbeta primers and 13 Jbeta primers. Libraries were prepared by immunoSEQ multiplex PCR; TCRdb keeps only in-frame clonotypes and omits some of them. The sample contains 45,000 to 55,000 clones, over 60% of which appear only once. Sequencing was done on a sample of PBMCs. The receptors here all came from a man younger than 40 in good health and CMV-seropositive.

This chain uses TRBV18 with TRBJ1-5, with TRBD1 matching 9 bases. Germline V gene sequence: CDR1 KGHSH, CDR2 LQKENI. The CDR3 length is 17 residues. V dropped 2 bases and J dropped 6; count of bases not matched to a gene: 11. CDR3 loop: CASSPGNRGPRGQPQHF. The CDR3 coding sequence is TGTGCCAGCTCACCAGGTAACAGGGGGCCTCGCGGTCAGCCCCAGCATTTT.

This chain uses TRBV27 with TRBJ2-1; 8 nucleotides line up with TRBD2. This CDR3 contains 17 residues. V lost 4 bases to trimming and J lost 0 bases; unmatched junction nucleotides: 8. Germline CDR1 MNHEY, CDR2 SMNVEV (reference sequence). The CDR3 bases are TGTGCCAGCAGTTCACTAGCGGTTGGGAGCTCCTACAATGAGCAGTTCTTC. Encoded protein: CASSSLAVGSSYNEQFF.

This rearrangement joins TRBV2 to TRBJ1-2, with D possibly matching TRBD1 (6 bases). The germline V gene has CDR1 SNHLY and CDR2 FYNNEI. V lost 6 bases, J lost 4 bases, and 18 bases lay in between. This CDR3 is built from 15 residues. The CDR3 bases are TGTGCCAGCAGCAAGACAGGACAACTTATCTATGGCTACACCTTC. Translated: CASSKTGQLIYGYTF.

This chain joins TRBV14 and TRBJ1-2, with 7 bases identical to TRBD1. Germline V gene data show CDR1 as SGHDN and CDR2 as FVKESK. This CDR3 is 15 amino acids long. Trimming removed 3 bases from V and 5 bases from J; junction bases left unmatched: 9. This CDR3 reads CASSHLPGQPYGYTF. CDR3 nucleotides: TGTGCCAGCAGCCACCTGCCGGGACAGCCATATGGCTACACCTTC.

V is TRBV10-1 and J is TRBJ1-1, with D unresolved. Germline CDR1 is WNHNN and CDR2 is SYGVQD (reference sequence). The germline V and J ends were trimmed by 6 bases and 8 bases, with 16 bases remaining between them. This CDR3 spans 13 amino acids. CDR3 protein: CASRSQVGGEAFF. Written as DNA, the CDR3 is TGCGCCAGCAGAAGCCAGGTTGGAGGCGAAGCTTTCTTT.

The genes are TRBV18 and TRBJ2-5, with TRBD1 matching over 7 bases. Germline values: CDR1 KGHSH, CDR2 LQKENI. V was pared by 0 bases and J by 11 bases, with 3 bases of the junction left unmatched. The CDR3 is 12 residues long. The CDR3 reads CASSPPGTDQYF. CDR3 sequence (DNA): TGTGCCAGCTCACCACCCGGGACAGATCAGTACTTC.

J is TRBJ2-7 and V is TRBV7-8, with D possibly TRBD1 on 5 matching bases. Germline CDR1 is SGHVS and CDR2 is FQNEAQ. V was trimmed by 3 bases and J by 2 bases, leaving 14 bases between them. CDR3 size: 15 residues. The DNA for the CDR3 is TGTGCCAGCAGCTTTGGGGCCGACTGGGCCTACGAGCAGTACTTC. Protein sequence: CASSFGADWAYEQYF.

V usage is TRBV5-6 and J usage is TRBJ2-3, with 8 bases lining up with TRBD1. Trimming took 4 bases from V and 0 from J; bases not matched to a gene: 4. This CDR3 has 15 amino acids. Per germline, CDR1 SGHDT and CDR2 YYEEEE. The CDR3, as DNA: TGTGCCAGCAGCGTTGACAGGGGCAGCACAGATACGCAGTATTTT. Translated, it gives CASSVDRGSTDTQYF.

CDR3 loop: CASSSTSGEIYEQYF. The CDR3 DNA reads TGTGCCAGCAGCAGCACTAGCGGGGAGATCTACGAGCAGTACTTC. V and J are TRBV7-9 and TRBJ2-5, with 10 bases matching TRBD2. The closer fit of TRBJ2-7 to the DNA end suggests the J call may be wrong. The CDR3 spans 15 residues. Per germline, CDR1 SEHNR and CDR2 FQNEAQ (reference sequence).